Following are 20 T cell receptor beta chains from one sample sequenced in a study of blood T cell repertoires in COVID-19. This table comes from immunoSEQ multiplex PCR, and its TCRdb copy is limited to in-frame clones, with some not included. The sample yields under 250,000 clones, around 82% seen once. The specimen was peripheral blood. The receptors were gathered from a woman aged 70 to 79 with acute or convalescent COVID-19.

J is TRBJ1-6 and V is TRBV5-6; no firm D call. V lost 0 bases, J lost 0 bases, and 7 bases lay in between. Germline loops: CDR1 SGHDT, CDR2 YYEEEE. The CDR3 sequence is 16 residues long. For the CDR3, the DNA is TGTGCCAGCAGCTTGGACAGTAGCTCCTATAATTCACCCCTCCACTTT. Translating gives CASSLDSSSYNSPLHF.

CDR3 coding DNA: TGTGCCAGCAGCGTAGGGGGACAGGGTGGGATCCAAGAGACCCAGTACTTC. Translation: CASSVGGQGGIQETQYF. The V gene is TRBV9, the J gene TRBJ2-5; TRBD1 matches 9 bases. Per the germline V gene, CDR1 is SGDLS and CDR2 is YYNGEE. V was clipped by 0 bases and J by 1 base; unmatched bases: 7. This CDR3 has 17 residues.

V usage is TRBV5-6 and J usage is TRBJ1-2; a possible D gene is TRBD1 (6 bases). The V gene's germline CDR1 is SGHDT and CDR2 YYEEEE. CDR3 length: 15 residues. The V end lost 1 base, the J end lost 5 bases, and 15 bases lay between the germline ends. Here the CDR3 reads CASSLKQGYGYGYTF. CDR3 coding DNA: TGTGCCAGCAGCTTGAAACAGGGATATGGATATGGCTACACCTTC.

The CDR3 protein is CASGLEGGFTEAFF. The CDR3 DNA reads TGTGCTAGTGGTCTCGAAGGGGGCTTCACTGAAGCTTTCTTT. The chain is built from TRBV12-5 and TRBJ1-1; 7 positions match TRBD1. Germline CDR1 is LGHNT and CDR2 is FRNRAP. There are 14 residues in the CDR3. V was clipped by 5 bases and J by 4 bases; unmatched bases: 7. The full variable domain, in which reference TRBV12-5 and TRBJ1-1 provide the parts outside the CDR3, is DARVTQTPRHKVTEMGQEVTMRCQPILGHNTVFWYRQTMMQGLELLAYFRNRAPLDDSGMPKDRFSAEMPDATLATLKIQPSEPRDSAVYFCASGLEGGFTEAFFGQGTRLTVV.

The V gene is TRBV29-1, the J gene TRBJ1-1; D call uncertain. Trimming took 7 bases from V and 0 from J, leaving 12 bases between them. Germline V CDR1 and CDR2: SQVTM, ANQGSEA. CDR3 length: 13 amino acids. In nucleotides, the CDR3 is TGCAGCGCCAGGACTGCCATGAACACTGAAGCTTTCTTT. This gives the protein CSARTAMNTEAFF.

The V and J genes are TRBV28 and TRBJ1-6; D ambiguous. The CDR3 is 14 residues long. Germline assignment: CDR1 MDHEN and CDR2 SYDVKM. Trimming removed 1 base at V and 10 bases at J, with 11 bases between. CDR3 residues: CASSLYSFDSPLHF. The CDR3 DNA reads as TGTGCCAGCAGTTTATACAGCTTTGACTCACCCCTCCACTTT.

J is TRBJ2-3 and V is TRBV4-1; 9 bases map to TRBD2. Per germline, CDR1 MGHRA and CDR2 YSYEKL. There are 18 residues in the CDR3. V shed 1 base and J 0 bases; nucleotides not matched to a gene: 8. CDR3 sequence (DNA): TGCGCCAGCAGCCAAGCTAGCGGGGTCCTCGTTAGCACAGATACGCAGTATTTT. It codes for CASSQASGVLVSTDTQYF.

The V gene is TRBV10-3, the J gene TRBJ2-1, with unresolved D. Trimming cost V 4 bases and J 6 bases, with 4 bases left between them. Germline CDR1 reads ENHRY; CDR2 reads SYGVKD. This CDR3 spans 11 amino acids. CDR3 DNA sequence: TGTGCCATCAGTGTTCGCAATGAGCAGTTCTTC. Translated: CAISVRNEQFF.

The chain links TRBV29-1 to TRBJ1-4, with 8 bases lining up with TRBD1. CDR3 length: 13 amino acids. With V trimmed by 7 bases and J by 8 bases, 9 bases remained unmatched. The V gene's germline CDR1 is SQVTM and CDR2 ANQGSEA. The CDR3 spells CSAEDRVQEKLFF. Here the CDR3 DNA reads TGCAGCGCCGAGGACAGGGTTCAAGAAAAACTGTTTTTT. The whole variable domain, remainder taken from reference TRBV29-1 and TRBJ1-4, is SAVISQKPSRDICQRGTSLTIQCQVDSQVTMMFWYRQQPGQSLTLIATANQGSEATYESGFVIDKFPISRPNLTFSTLTVSNMSPEDSSIYLCSAEDRVQEKLFFGSGTQLSVL.

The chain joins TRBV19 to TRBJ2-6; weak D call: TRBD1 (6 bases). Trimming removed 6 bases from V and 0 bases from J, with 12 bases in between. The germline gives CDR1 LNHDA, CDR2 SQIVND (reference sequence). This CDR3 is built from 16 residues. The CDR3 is CASSSQGRSGANVLTF. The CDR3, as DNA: TGTGCCAGTAGCTCACAGGGCCGCTCTGGGGCCAACGTCCTGACTTTC. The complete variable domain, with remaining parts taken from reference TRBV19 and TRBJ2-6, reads DGGITQSPKYLFRKEGQNVTLSCEQNLNHDAMYWYRQDPGQGLRLIYYSQIVNDFQKGDIAEGYSVSREKKESFPLTVTSAQKNPTAFYLCASSSQGRSGANVLTFGAGSRLTVL.

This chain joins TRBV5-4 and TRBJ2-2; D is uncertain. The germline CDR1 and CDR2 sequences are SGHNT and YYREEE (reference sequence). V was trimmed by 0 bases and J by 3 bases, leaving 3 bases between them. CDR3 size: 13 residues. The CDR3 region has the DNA TGTGCCAGCAGCTTGGCATACACCGGGGAGCTGTTTTTT. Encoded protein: CASSLAYTGELFF.

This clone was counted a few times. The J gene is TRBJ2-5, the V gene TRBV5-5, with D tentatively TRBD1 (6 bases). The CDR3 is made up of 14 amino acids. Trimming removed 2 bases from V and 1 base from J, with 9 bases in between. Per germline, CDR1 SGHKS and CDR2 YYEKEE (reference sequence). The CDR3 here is CASSLRTVQETQYF. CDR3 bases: TGTGCCAGCAGCTTAAGGACAGTCCAAGAGACCCAGTACTTC. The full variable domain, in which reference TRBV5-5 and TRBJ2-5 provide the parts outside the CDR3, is DAGVTQSPTHLIKTRGQQVTLRCSPISGHKSVSWYQQVLGQGPQFIFQYYEKEERGRGNFPDRFSARQFPNYSSELNVNALLLGDSALYLCASSLRTVQETQYFGPGTRLLVL.

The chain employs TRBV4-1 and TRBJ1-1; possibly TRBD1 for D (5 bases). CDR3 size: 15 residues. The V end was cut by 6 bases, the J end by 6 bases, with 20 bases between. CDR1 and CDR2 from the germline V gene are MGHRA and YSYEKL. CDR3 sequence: CASSIPTVSIAEAFF. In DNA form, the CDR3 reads TGCGCCAGCAGTATTCCGACAGTAAGTATCGCTGAAGCTTTCTTT.

The CDR3 sequence: CASSRQVAFTGELFF. For the CDR3, the DNA is TGTGCCAGCAGCCGACAGGTTGCTTTCACCGGGGAGCTGTTTTTT. The chain couples TRBV3-1 (or the pseudogene TRBV3-2) to TRBJ2-2; possibly TRBD1 for D (6 bases). CDR3 length: 15 residues. With 4 bases removed from V and 4 bases from J, the gap between germline ends came to 13 bases. Germline CDR1 is LGHDT and CDR2 is YNNKEL (reference sequence).

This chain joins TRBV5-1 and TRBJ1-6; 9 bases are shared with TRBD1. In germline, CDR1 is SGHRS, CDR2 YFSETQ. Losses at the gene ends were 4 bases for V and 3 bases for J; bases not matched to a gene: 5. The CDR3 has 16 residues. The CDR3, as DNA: TGCGCCAGCAGCAGTACAGGGGGCGGCTATAATTCACCCCTCCACTTT. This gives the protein CASSSTGGGYNSPLHF.

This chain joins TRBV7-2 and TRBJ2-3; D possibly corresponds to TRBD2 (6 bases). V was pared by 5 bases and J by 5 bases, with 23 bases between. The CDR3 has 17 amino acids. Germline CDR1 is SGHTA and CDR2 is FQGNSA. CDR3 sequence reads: CASSRPRIDPGVDTQYF. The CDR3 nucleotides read TGTGCCAGCAGCCGTCCTCGGATTGACCCGGGGGTAGATACGCAGTATTTT.

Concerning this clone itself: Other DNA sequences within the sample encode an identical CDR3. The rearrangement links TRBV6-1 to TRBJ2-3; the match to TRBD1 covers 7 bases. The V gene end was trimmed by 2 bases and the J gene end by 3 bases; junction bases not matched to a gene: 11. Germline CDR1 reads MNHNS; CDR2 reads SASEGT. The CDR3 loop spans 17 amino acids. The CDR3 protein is CASSESGLAGGTDTQYF. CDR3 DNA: TGTGCCAGCAGTGAATCCGGTCTGGCAGGGGGTACAGATACGCAGTATTTT.

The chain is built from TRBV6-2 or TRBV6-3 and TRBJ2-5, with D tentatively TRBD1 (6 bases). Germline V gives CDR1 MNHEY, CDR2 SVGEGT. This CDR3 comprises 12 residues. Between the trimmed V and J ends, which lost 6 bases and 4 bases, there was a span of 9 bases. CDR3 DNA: TGTGCCAGCAGCCACAGGGCAGAGACCCAGTACTTC. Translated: CASSHRAETQYF.

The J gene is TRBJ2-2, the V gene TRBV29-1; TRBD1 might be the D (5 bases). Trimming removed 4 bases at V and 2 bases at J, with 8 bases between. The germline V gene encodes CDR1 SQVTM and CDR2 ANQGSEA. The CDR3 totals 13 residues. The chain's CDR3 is CSVGTPNTGELFF. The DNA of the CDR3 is TGCAGCGTTGGGACACCTAACACCGGGGAGCTGTTTTTT.

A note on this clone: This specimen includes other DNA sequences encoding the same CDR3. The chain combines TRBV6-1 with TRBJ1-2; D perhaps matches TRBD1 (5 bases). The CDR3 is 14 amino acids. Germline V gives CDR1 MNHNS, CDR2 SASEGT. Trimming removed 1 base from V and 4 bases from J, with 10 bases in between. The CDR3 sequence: CASSEGGGGYGYTF. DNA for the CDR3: TGTGCCAGCAGTGAAGGCGGGGGGGGCTATGGCTACACCTTC.